This passage covers 19 T cell receptor beta chains from one sample sequenced in a study of T cell repertoires in ileal Crohn's disease. Documented time point: inflamed ileum from the surgical specimen. Data came from immunoSEQ multiplex PCR; TCRdb stores just in-frame clones and leaves some out. The sample has roughly 16,000 clones, approximately 92% seen once. The source material was ileal tissue. The receptor set was obtained from an adult with Crohn's disease.

The chain is built from TRBV6-1 and TRBJ2-4; D may be TRBD2 (5 bases). Germline V gene data show CDR1 as MNHNS and CDR2 as SASEGT. The CDR3 extends over 20 amino acids. Trimming removed 2 bases from V and 0 bases from J, with 23 bases in between. The CDR3, as DNA: TGTGCCAGCAGTGAAAGAGGTAGAGGGAGTTCAAGAGTAGCCAAAAACATTCAGTACTTC. Encoded protein: CASSERGRGSSRVAKNIQYF.

Turning to this clone: At one boundary the junction diverges from the germline segment, which might be a read error. CDR3: CASRDSFGGEQYF. In DNA, the CDR3 is TGCGCCAGCCGTGACTCTTTCGGAGGCGAGCAGTACTTC. The V and J genes are TRBV10-2 and TRBJ2-7; possibly TRBD2 for D (5 bases). The germline V gene encodes CDR1 WSHSY and CDR2 SAAADI. The CDR3 length is 13 residues.

The V gene is TRBV10-3, the J gene TRBJ1-1, with D hard to call. Per germline, CDR1 ENHRY and CDR2 SYGVKD. The CDR3 contains 15 residues. Trimming cost V 0 bases and J 2 bases, with 10 bases left between them. The CDR3 nucleotides are TGTGCCATCAGTGAGTCGAGGAACCCAAACACTGAAGCTTTCTTT. Amino acid sequence: CAISESRNPNTEAFF.

The chain recombines TRBV29-1 with TRBJ2-7, with TRBD1 matching 7 bases. This CDR3 has 13 amino acids. V was pared by 6 bases and J by 1 base, with 6 bases of the junction left unmatched. Looked up from germline, CDR1 is SQVTM and CDR2 is ANQGSEA. The CDR3: CSVSGTASYEQYF. The CDR3 DNA is TGCAGCGTCTCCGGGACAGCGTCCTACGAGCAGTACTTC.

The J gene is TRBJ1-5, the V gene TRBV15; D is uncertain. Deletions cut 3 bases from V and 6 bases from J, with 9 bases between. Germline V gene sequence: CDR1 LNHNV, CDR2 YYDKDF (reference sequence). The CDR3 totals 13 residues. The CDR3 spells CATSSYTSQPQHF. The CDR3, as DNA: TGTGCCACCAGCAGTTACACTAGTCAGCCCCAGCATTTT.

CDR3 sequence reads: CATSIAGGNTGELFF. In DNA, the CDR3 is TGTGCCACCAGCATAGCGGGGGGTAACACCGGGGAGCTGTTTTTT. The chain combines TRBV15 with TRBJ2-2; 10 positions match TRBD2. The CDR3 spans 15 residues. With 4 bases clipped from V and 2 bases from J, the junction kept 1 base outside the gene matches. CDR1 LNHNV and CDR2 YYDKDF come from the germline V gene (reference sequence).

The rearrangement links TRBV19 to TRBJ1-1; D is undetermined. Germline lookup yields CDR1 LNHDA and CDR2 SQIVND (reference sequence). V was clipped by 2 bases and J by 3 bases, with 7 bases between them. The CDR3 covers 13 residues. CDR3 sequence reads: CASSIWGDTEAFF. The CDR3 DNA reads as TGTGCCAGTAGTATATGGGGTGACACTGAAGCTTTCTTT. Supplemented by reference TRBV19 and TRBJ1-1, the full variable domain reads DGGITQSPKYLFRKEGQNVTLSCEQNLNHDAMYWYRQDPGQGLRLIYYSQIVNDFQKGDIAEGYSVSREKKESFPLTVTSAQKNPTAFYLCASSIWGDTEAFFGQGTRLTVV.

This clone was seen just once. The chain joins TRBV2 to TRBJ1-5; the D gene is possibly TRBD1 (6 bases). Germline assignment: CDR1 SNHLY and CDR2 FYNNEI. The CDR3 loop spans 16 amino acids. V lost 6 bases and J 0 bases, leaving 15 bases between the germline ends. This CDR3 is CASRPGQLISNQPQHF. CDR3 coding DNA: TGTGCCAGCAGACCCGGACAGCTTATTAGCAATCAGCCCCAGCATTTT.

The V call is TRBV5-6, the J call TRBJ1-2; 7 positions agree with TRBD1. Germline CDR1 reads SGHDT; CDR2 reads YYEEEE. There are 13 residues in the CDR3. V lost 5 bases and J lost 3; bases outside the gene matches: 4. The CDR3 coding sequence is TGTGCCAGCAGTATAGGACAGGACTATGGCTACACCTTC. It encodes CASSIGQDYGYTF. The full variable domain, completed using reference TRBV5-6 and TRBJ1-2, is DAGVTQSPTHLIKTRGQQVTLRCSPKSGHDTVSWYQQALGQGPQFIFQYYEEEERQRGNFPDRFSGHQFPNYSSELNVNALLLGDSALYLCASSIGQDYGYTFGSGTRLTVV.

The chain combines TRBV18 with TRBJ1-2; 9 positions match TRBD1. With 1 base clipped from V and 7 bases from J, the junction kept 13 bases outside the gene matches. This CDR3 has 17 amino acids. Germline V gene lookup returns CDR1 KGHSH and CDR2 LQKENI. The CDR3 reads CASSPRPQPGQGSGYTF. In DNA, the CDR3 is TGTGCCAGCTCACCACGTCCCCAACCGGGACAGGGTTCTGGCTACACCTTC.

J is TRBJ1-6 and V is TRBV11-1; TRBD1 is a possible D gene (5 bases). The length of the CDR3 is 12 residues. V shed 6 bases and J shed 12 bases, with 12 bases lying between them. CDR1 and CDR2 from the germline V gene are SGHAT and FQDESV (reference sequence). The CDR3 sequence is CASSYVTGPLHF. The CDR3 nucleotides read TGTGCCAGCAGTTACGTCACAGGACCCCTCCACTTT.

The chain joins TRBV6-5 to TRBJ2-1; TRBD2 agrees at 11 bases. Losses at the gene ends were 4 bases for V and 5 bases for J; bases not matched to a gene: 4. The CDR3 runs 15 residues. From germline, CDR1 is MNHEY and CDR2 SVGAGI. The CDR3 nucleotides are TGTGCCAGCAGTTCAACTAGCGGGGGAGACAATGAGCAGTTCTTC. It is translated as CASSSTSGGDNEQFF.

The chain is built from TRBV29-1 and TRBJ2-6; TRBD2 might be the D (6 bases). The CDR3 is 16 amino acids. V lost 0 bases to trimming and J lost 0 bases, with 9 bases between them. Germline assignment: CDR1 SQVTM and CDR2 ANQGSEA. The CDR3 nucleotides read TGCAGCGTTGAAGAGGAGGAGGGCTCTGGGGCCAACGTCCTGACTTTC. Amino acids: CSVEEEEGSGANVLTF.

This clone was observed a single time. This chain connects TRBV6-1 to TRBJ1-4, with D possibly TRBD1 on 5 matching bases. The CDR3 is 16 amino acids. Germline V gene lookup returns CDR1 MNHNS and CDR2 SASEGT. V gave up 2 bases and J gave up 1 base, with 11 bases separating them. The CDR3 protein is CASSELYGGTNEKLFF. The CDR3 nucleotides read TGTGCCAGCAGTGAATTATACGGGGGAACTAATGAAAAACTGTTTTTT.

For this clone: Germline and junction disagree at one end, which may indicate a read error. The same CDR3 can be traced to other DNA sequences in this sample. The V gene is TRBV4-3, the J gene TRBJ1-2; D gene uncertain. Germline loops: CDR1 LGHNA, CDR2 YSLEER. This CDR3 is 14 amino acids long. This chain's CDR3 is CASSQDERYYGYTF. CDR3 in DNA: TGCGCCAGCAGTCAAGACGAACGTTACTATGGCTACACCTTC.

V gene TRBV6-5 combines with J gene TRBJ1-4; D is ambiguous. Germline V lookup: CDR1 MNHEY, CDR2 SVGAGI. Trimming left V 6 bases short and J 5 bases short, with 13 bases between. The CDR3 runs to 14 residues. The CDR3 nucleotides are TGTGCCAGCAGGGACGCGGGGATAAATGAAAAACTGTTTTTT. Protein sequence: CASRDAGINEKLFF.

This chain joins TRBV7-9 and TRBJ2-1; no reliable D call. Deletions cut 5 bases from V and 2 bases from J, with 7 bases between. Germline CDR1 reads SEHNR; CDR2 reads FQNEAQ (reference sequence). The CDR3 loop spans 13 amino acids. The CDR3 DNA is TGTGCCAGCAGCCCATTCCCCTACAATGAGCAGTTCTTC. This codes for CASSPFPYNEQFF.

This clone was picked up one time. The chain recombines TRBV11-2 with TRBJ2-7; no clear D gene. Germline CDR1 and CDR2: SGHAT and FQNNGV. The V end lost 2 bases, the J end lost 7 bases, and 12 bases lay between the germline ends. This CDR3 has 13 amino acids. The CDR3 loop reads CASSLRQGWEQYF. The CDR3 bases are TGTGCCAGCAGCTTACGTCAAGGGTGGGAGCAGTACTTC.

The J gene is TRBJ1-1, the V gene TRBV7-2; the D is unclear. The CDR3 runs to 13 residues. V was shortened by 8 bases and J by 0 bases, with 10 bases between the two germline ends. In germline, CDR1 is SGHTA, CDR2 FQGNSA. CDR3 residues: CASGLIMNTEAFF. The CDR3 DNA reads as TGTGCCAGCGGCCTCATAATGAACACTGAAGCTTTCTTT.